These 21 T cell receptor beta chains originate from one sample sequenced in a study of blood T cell repertoires in COVID-19. Profiled with immunoSEQ multiplex PCR; TCRdb holds only in-frame clones, not every one. This sample carries a few hundred thousand clones, more than 75% of them seen once, and the ten largest clones take around 5%. The source material was peripheral blood. These TCRs come from an older woman with COVID-19, enrolled during active disease.

This chain connects TRBV15 to TRBJ2-2, with D possibly matching TRBD2 (5 bases). The V gene lost 1 base and the J gene lost 5 bases, with 14 bases spanning the gap. The CDR3 runs 16 residues. From germline, CDR1 is LNHNV and CDR2 YYDKDF (reference sequence). CDR3 nucleotide sequence: TGTGCCACCAGCAGAGTTACGGGATTGAAAACCGGGGAGCTGTTTTTT. Encoded protein: CATSRVTGLKTGELFF. The full variable domain, in which reference TRBV15 and TRBJ2-2 provide the parts outside the CDR3, is DAMVIQNPRYQVTQFGKPVTLSCSQTLNHNVMYWYQQKSSQAPKLLFHYYDKDFNNEADTPDNFQSRRPNTSFCFLDIRSPGLGDTAMYLCATSRVTGLKTGELFFGEGSRLTVL.

The CDR3 bases are TGCGCCAGCAGCCAAGAGACAGGGACCAGTGAAAAACTGTTTTTT. Amino acids: CASSQETGTSEKLFF. The rearrangement joins TRBV4-1 to TRBJ1-4; 7 bases align to TRBD1. The germline CDR1 and CDR2 sequences are MGHRA and YSYEKL. The CDR3 is 15 residues long. With V trimmed by 0 bases and J by 7 bases, 5 bases remained unmatched.

The J gene is TRBJ1-2, the V gene TRBV18; tentative D call: TRBD1 (5 bases). The CDR3 is 15 residues long. V lost 3 bases and J lost 4, with 15 bases in between. Germline CDR1 KGHSH, CDR2 LQKENI. The CDR3 is CASSPPLDTPYGYTF. CDR3 bases: TGTGCCAGCTCACCGCCCCTGGACACTCCCTATGGCTACACCTTC. Together with reference TRBV18 and TRBJ1-2, the CDR3 gives the full variable domain: NAGVMQNPRHLVRRRGQEARLRCSPMKGHSHVYWYRQLPEEGLKFMVYLQKENIIDESGMPKERFSAEFPKEGPSILRIQQVVRGDSAAYFCASSPPLDTPYGYTFGSGTRLTVV.

The rearrangement joins TRBV7-8 to TRBJ1-6, with TRBD1 identical over 7 bases. J lost 3 bases, V lost 5 bases, and 1 base had no gene match. The CDR3 consists of 14 residues. Germline V gene data show CDR1 as SGHVS and CDR2 as FQNEAQ. Here the CDR3 DNA reads TGTGCCAGCAGCCGGGACAGCTATAATTCACCCCTCCACTTT. Residues: CASSRDSYNSPLHF.

The chain recombines TRBV6-5 with TRBJ2-1, with D possibly matching TRBD1 (6 bases). This CDR3 has 14 residues. Trimming took off 10 bases at V and 4 bases at J, with 17 bases between the two ends. CDR1 is MNHEY and CDR2 is SVGAGI in the germline V gene. CDR3 amino acids: CATTGSRRYNEQFF. CDR3 sequence (DNA): TGTGCCACCACAGGGTCTAGGAGGTACAATGAGCAGTTCTTC.

This chain connects TRBV7-9 to TRBJ1-6; D possibly corresponds to TRBD1 (6 bases). The ends were cut back, 5 bases at V and 5 bases at J, with 10 bases in the middle. This CDR3 contains 14 residues. Germline CDR1 SEHNR, CDR2 FQNEAQ (reference sequence). Here the CDR3 reads CASSRQADNSPLHF. Written as DNA, the CDR3 is TGTGCCAGCAGCCGACAGGCCGATAATTCACCCCTCCACTTT.

The V and J genes are TRBV7-6 and TRBJ2-7; 8 bases are a match to TRBD1. The CDR3 length is 14 residues. Trimming cost V 6 bases and J 3 bases; bases outside gene matches: 7. Germline V CDR1 and CDR2: SGHVS, FNYEAQ. The CDR3: CASRPGTGVYEQYF. DNA for the CDR3: TGTGCCAGCAGGCCCGGGACAGGAGTCTACGAGCAGTACTTC. Based on the CDR3 plus reference TRBV7-6 and TRBJ2-7, the full variable domain is GAGVSQSPRYKVTKRGQDVALRCDPISGHVSLYWYRQALGQGPEFLTYFNYEAQQDKSGLPNDRFSAERPEGSISTLTIQRTEQRDSAMYRCASRPGTGVYEQYFGPGTRLTVT.

The chain combines TRBV28 with TRBJ1-5; 9 nucleotides match TRBD1. Germline lookup yields CDR1 MDHEN and CDR2 SYDVKM. V was pared by 2 bases and J by 7 bases, with 6 bases of the junction left unmatched. The length of the CDR3 is 15 residues. The CDR3 DNA reads TGTGCCAGCAGTTTACTGGGACAGGGTACCCAGCCCCAGCATTTT. Translated: CASSLLGQGTQPQHF.

This rearrangement joins TRBV9 to TRBJ2-3, with TRBD1 matching over 9 bases. J was trimmed by 5 bases and V by 3 bases; bases with no gene match: 10. Germline V gives CDR1 SGDLS, CDR2 YYNGEE. The CDR3 length is 16 residues. The CDR3 here is CASSAGDRVSGDTQYF. CDR3 DNA: TGTGCCAGCAGCGCTGGGGACAGGGTGAGTGGAGATACGCAGTATTTT.

The CDR3 sequence is CASSERFSGAQFF. The CDR3 region has the DNA TGTGCCAGCAGCGAGCGGTTCTCAGGGGCGCAGTTCTTC. The chain combines TRBV7-3 with TRBJ2-1; possibly TRBD1 for D (6 bases). This CDR3 comprises 13 residues. Germline lookup yields CDR1 SGHTA and CDR2 FQGTGA. Trimming took 5 bases from V and 12 from J, leaving 17 bases between them.

The chain carries TRBV18 and TRBJ2-2; D unclear. The CDR3 contains 15 residues. V gave up 2 bases and J gave up 0 bases, with 7 bases separating them. Germline V gene data show CDR1 as KGHSH and CDR2 as LQKENI. The CDR3 region has the DNA TGTGCCAGCTCACCAGGCAGGACGAACACCGGGGAGCTGTTTTTT. It encodes CASSPGRTNTGELFF.

This chain connects TRBV14 to TRBJ1-4, with D possibly TRBD1 on 6 matching bases. V dropped 3 bases and J dropped 2 bases, with 16 bases sitting between them. The CDR3 loop spans 17 amino acids. CDR1 is SGHDN, CDR2 FVKESK, per germline. The CDR3 DNA follows: TGTGCCAGCAGCCAGACCCCGCAGGGGAACACTAATGAAAAACTGTTTTTT. Protein: CASSQTPQGNTNEKLFF. The entire variable domain, with the rest obtained from reference TRBV14 and TRBJ1-4, is as follows: EAGVTQFPSHSVIEKGQTVTLRCDPISGHDNLYWYRRVMGKEIKFLLHFVKESKQDESGMPNNRFLAERTGGTYSTLKVQPAELEDSGVYFCASSQTPQGNTNEKLFFGSGTQLSVL.

The chain recombines TRBV5-1 with TRBJ1-2, with D possibly matching TRBD1 (6 bases). CDR1 and CDR2 from the germline V gene are SGHRS and YFSETQ. V was clipped by 10 bases and J by 3 bases, with 22 bases between them. The CDR3 is 15 residues long. The CDR3 is CACAPGARGDYGYTF. CDR3 bases: TGCGCCTGCGCCCCGGGGGCTCGGGGGGACTATGGCTACACCTTC. The whole variable domain, filled in from reference TRBV5-1 and TRBJ1-2, reads KAGVTQTPRYLIKTRGQQVTLSCSPISGHRSVSWYQQTPGQGLQFLFEYFSETQRNKGNFPGRFSGRQFSNSRSEMNVSTLELGDSALYLCACAPGARGDYGYTFGSGTRLTVV.

This clone has just one count. This chain links TRBV28 with TRBJ1-1; D remains unclear. The ends were cut back, 5 bases at V and 1 base at J, with 14 bases in the middle. From germline, CDR1 is MDHEN and CDR2 SYDVKM. There are 15 residues in the CDR3. CDR3: CASSRRRRENTEAFF. The CDR3 bases are TGTGCCAGCAGTCGCCGTCGACGGGAGAACACTGAAGCTTTCTTT.

The chain combines TRBV19 with TRBJ2-2; no firm D call. The germline V gene encodes CDR1 LNHDA and CDR2 SQIVND (reference sequence). The CDR3 is 13 amino acids. The V gene lost 4 bases and the J gene lost 5 bases, with 8 bases spanning the gap. The chain's CDR3 is CASSTGITGELFF. In nucleotides, the CDR3 is TGTGCCAGTAGTACAGGCATAACCGGGGAGCTGTTTTTT. Full variable domain (remainder filled in from reference TRBV19 and TRBJ2-2): DGGITQSPKYLFRKEGQNVTLSCEQNLNHDAMYWYRQDPGQGLRLIYYSQIVNDFQKGDIAEGYSVSREKKESFPLTVTSAQKNPTAFYLCASSTGITGELFFGEGSRLTVL.

V and J are TRBV2 and TRBJ1-4, with a tentative D call TRBD1 (6 bases). The CDR3 consists of 16 residues. V shed 1 base and J shed 0 bases, with 9 bases lying between them. Germline values: CDR1 SNHLY, CDR2 FYNNEI. The CDR3 here is CASSEVRTATNEKLFF. The CDR3 DNA is TGTGCCAGCAGTGAAGTTAGGACAGCAACTAATGAAAAACTGTTTTTT.

The count of this clone is one. The chain combines TRBV28 with TRBJ2-2; D call uncertain. The germline V gene encodes CDR1 MDHEN and CDR2 SYDVKM. Trimming left V 3 bases short and J 7 bases short, with 9 bases between. The CDR3 spans 13 residues. The CDR3 sequence is CASSFPRFGELFF. Written as DNA, the CDR3 is TGTGCCAGCAGTTTCCCCAGATTCGGGGAGCTGTTTTTT.

This rearrangement joins TRBV10-3 to TRBJ2-5; D is unresolved. Germline values: CDR1 ENHRY, CDR2 SYGVKD. V lost 4 bases and J 4 bases, leaving 10 bases between the germline ends. The CDR3 contains 13 residues. For the CDR3, the DNA is TGTGCCATCAGTGTGCGGTCCGGAGAGACCCAGTACTTC. It encodes CAISVRSGETQYF.

The rearrangement links TRBV3-1 (or the pseudogene TRBV3-2) to TRBJ2-1; TRBD2 matches at 15 bases. The junction had 2 bases not matched to a gene; V was cut back by 3 bases and J by 2 bases. The CDR3 loop spans 17 amino acids. The germline gives CDR1 LGHDT, CDR2 YNNKEL (reference sequence). In nucleotides, the CDR3 is TGTGCCAGCAGCCACGGACTAGCGGGAGGGGCCTACAATGAGCAGTTCTTC. Translation: CASSHGLAGGAYNEQFF.

Turning to this clone: This CDR3 is also generated by other DNA sequences in the sample. This chain connects TRBV7-3 to TRBJ2-1; the match to TRBD2 covers 12 bases. CDR1 is SGHTA and CDR2 is FQGTGA in the germline V gene. V lost 5 bases, J lost 0 bases, and 2 bases stayed unmatched. This CDR3 region has 16 residues. The CDR3 region has the DNA TGTGCCAGCAGCCCGACTAGCGGGAGCTCCTACAATGAGCAGTTCTTC. Translated, it gives CASSPTSGSSYNEQFF.

The V call is TRBV3-1 (or the pseudogene TRBV3-2), the J call TRBJ2-5; the match to TRBD2 covers 10 bases. The CDR3 consists of 14 residues. The V gene end was trimmed by 3 bases and the J gene end by 4 bases; junction bases not matched to a gene: 2. CDR1 LGHDT and CDR2 YNNKEL come from the germline V gene (reference sequence). As DNA, the CDR3 is TGTGCCAGCAGCCAGCGGACTAGCGGAGAGACCCAGTACTTC. Amino acids: CASSQRTSGETQYF.